This T cell receptor beta chain originates from a study of neurological immune-mediated disorders. Findings of the study overall: No CDR3 amino acid sequences recurred among expanded clones across subjects, suggesting private repertoires in all groups.

Time point noted: longitudinal time-point 3. For the unsorted libraries, 2 million PBMCs stored at -80 C served as input. Synthesis of cDNA used 5'RACE (with 10-nucleotide random UMIs). Over 170 million TCR-beta sequences from 15-18 subjects came from every sequencing run. TCRdb reprocessed the 5' RACE reads via MiXCR and lists one record per CDR3 protein. The top ten clones hold about 3.1% of a sample with 93,000 or so distinct CDR3 sequences, 9.5% to 14% of them seen once. This clonotype was detected many times. The antigen is unknown. Germline CDR1 is SGHKS and CDR2 is YYEKEE (reference sequence). The CDR3 contains 16 residues. J was trimmed by 2 bases and V by 5 bases; bases with no gene match: 11.

This rearrangement joins TRBV5-5 to TRBJ2-5; 8 bases agree with TRBD1. The sample was PBMCs. The origin of this receptor is a female donor with HTLV-1-associated myelopathy (HAM/TSP). The CDR3 protein is CASSFGTGNKQETQYF. As DNA, the CDR3 is TGTGCCAGCAGTTTTGGGACAGGCAACAAACAAGAGACCCAGTACTTC.